This TCR beta chain appears in the sequencing data of a study of naive and memory T cell subsets. General study results and limits: Higher TCR numbers at tuberculin sites reflect T cell infiltration, per interpretation. This RNA-based method may be sensitive to activation-related transcript changes.

As for treatment: skin biopsy from PPD injection site in Mantoux-positive individual. A UMI-containing oligonucleotide was joined by 3' ligation to the TCR cDNA template. Tuberculin skin test biopsies were taken where PPD was injected in Mantoux-positive people. Unsorted total RNA, roughly 1 to 1,100 ng, was DNase treated before reverse transcription. Amplification of ligated cDNA took four PCR rounds with SP2 and nested alpha and beta constant primers. TCRdb independently ran MiXCR on the UMI-ligation and nested PCR reads; one entry per CDR3 protein. The sample lists approximately 22,000 distinct CDR3 sequences, roughly 5.5% occurring once. V was shortened by 4 bases and J by 3 bases, with 10 bases between the two germline ends. This CDR3 has 13 amino acids. Germline-derived CDR1 and CDR2 are MDHEN and SYDVKM. This clonotype was seen many times. Its target is unknown.

This TCR was recovered from an adult in good health. The starting material was skin, obtained from a tuberculin skin test site. The rearrangement links TRBV28 to TRBJ2-7, with D perhaps matching TRBD1 (5 bases). The CDR3 loop reads CASSWGRGYEQYF. The CDR3 DNA reads as TGTGCCAGCAGTTGGGGCCGAGGCTACGAGCAGTACTTC.